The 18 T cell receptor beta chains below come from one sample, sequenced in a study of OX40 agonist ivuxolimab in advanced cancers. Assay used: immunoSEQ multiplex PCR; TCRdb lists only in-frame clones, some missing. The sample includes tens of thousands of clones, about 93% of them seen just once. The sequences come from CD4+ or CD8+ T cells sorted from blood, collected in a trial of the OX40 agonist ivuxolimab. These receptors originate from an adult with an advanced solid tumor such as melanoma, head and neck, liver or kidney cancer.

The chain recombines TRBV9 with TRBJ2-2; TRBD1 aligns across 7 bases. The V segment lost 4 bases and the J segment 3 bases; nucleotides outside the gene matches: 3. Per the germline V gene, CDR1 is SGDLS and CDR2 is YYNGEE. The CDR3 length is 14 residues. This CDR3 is CASSFGTDTGELFF. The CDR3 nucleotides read TGTGCCAGCAGCTTCGGGACAGACACCGGGGAGCTGTTTTTT.

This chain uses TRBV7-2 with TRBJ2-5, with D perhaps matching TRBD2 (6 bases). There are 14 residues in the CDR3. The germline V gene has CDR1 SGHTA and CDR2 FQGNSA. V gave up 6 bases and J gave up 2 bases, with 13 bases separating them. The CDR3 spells CASRYSGGQETQYF. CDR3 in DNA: TGTGCCAGCAGATATAGCGGAGGGCAAGAGACCCAGTACTTC.

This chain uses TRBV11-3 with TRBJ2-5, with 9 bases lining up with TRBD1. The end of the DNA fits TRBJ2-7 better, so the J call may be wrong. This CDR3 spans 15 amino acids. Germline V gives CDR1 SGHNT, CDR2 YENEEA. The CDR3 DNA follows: TGTGCCAGCAGCTCGGGGACAGGGCACATCTACGAGCAGTACTTC. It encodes CASSSGTGHIYEQYF.

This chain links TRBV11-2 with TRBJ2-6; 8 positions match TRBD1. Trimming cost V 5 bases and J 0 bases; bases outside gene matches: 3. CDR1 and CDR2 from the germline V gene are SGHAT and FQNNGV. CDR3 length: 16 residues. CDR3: CASSLTGGSGANVLTF. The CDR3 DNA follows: TGTGCCAGCAGCCTTACAGGGGGCTCTGGGGCCAACGTCCTGACTTTC. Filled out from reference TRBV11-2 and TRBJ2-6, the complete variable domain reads EAGVAQSPRYKIIEKRQSVAFWCNPISGHATLYWYQQILGQGPKLLIQFQNNGVVDDSQLPKDRFSAERLKGVDSTLKIQPAKLEDSAVYLCASSLTGGSGANVLTFGAGSRLTVL.

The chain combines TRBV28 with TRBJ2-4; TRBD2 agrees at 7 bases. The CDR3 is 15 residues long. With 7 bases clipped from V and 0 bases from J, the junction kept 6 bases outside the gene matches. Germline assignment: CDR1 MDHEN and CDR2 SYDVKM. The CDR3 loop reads CASTPGLLAKNIQYF. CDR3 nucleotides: TGTGCCAGCACTCCGGGACTACTAGCCAAAAACATTCAGTACTTC.

The CDR3 bases are TGCGCCAGCTCAAAAGGACGGGCAGGTGAGCAGTTCTTC. Amino acid sequence: CASSKGRAGEQFF. The chain joins TRBV4-3 to TRBJ2-1; no reliable D call. CDR1 and CDR2 from the germline V gene are LGHNA and YSLEER. The CDR3 covers 13 residues. The V gene lost 8 bases and the J gene lost 9 bases, with 17 bases spanning the gap.

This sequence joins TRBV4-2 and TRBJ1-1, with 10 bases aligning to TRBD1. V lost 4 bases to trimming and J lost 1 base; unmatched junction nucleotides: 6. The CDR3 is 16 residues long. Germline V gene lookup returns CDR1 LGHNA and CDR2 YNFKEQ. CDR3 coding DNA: TGTGCCAGCAGCCCCGACAGGGGGCTCCCGAACACTGAAGCTTTCTTT. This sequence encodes CASSPDRGLPNTEAFF.

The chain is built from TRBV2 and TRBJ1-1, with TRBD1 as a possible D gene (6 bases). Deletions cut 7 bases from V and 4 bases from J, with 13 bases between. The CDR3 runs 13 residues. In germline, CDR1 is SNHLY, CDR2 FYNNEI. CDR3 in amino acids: CASKDRRSTEAFF. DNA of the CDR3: TGTGCCAGCAAGGACAGACGGTCCACTGAAGCTTTCTTT. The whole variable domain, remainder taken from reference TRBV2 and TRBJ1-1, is EPEVTQTPSHQVTQMGQEVILRCVPISNHLYFYWYRQILGQKVEFLVSFYNNEISEKSEIFDDQFSVERPDGSNFTLKIRSTKLEDSAMYFCASKDRRSTEAFFGQGTRLTVV.

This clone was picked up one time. Here the CDR3 DNA reads TGTGCCATCAGTGAGTCGGAGGGAACAGCGTATGGCTACACCTTC. It is translated as CAISESEGTAYGYTF. The chain employs TRBV10-3 and TRBJ1-2; no definite D call. V dropped 0 bases and J dropped 5 bases, with 13 bases sitting between them. CDR1 is ENHRY, CDR2 SYGVKD, per germline. The CDR3 loop spans 15 amino acids.

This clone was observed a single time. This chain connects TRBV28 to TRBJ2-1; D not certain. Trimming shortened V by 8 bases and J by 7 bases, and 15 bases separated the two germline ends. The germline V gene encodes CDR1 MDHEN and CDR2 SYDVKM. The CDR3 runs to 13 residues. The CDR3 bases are TGTGCCAGCCGTGAGGTCACACCTAATGAGCAGTTCTTC. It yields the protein CASREVTPNEQFF.

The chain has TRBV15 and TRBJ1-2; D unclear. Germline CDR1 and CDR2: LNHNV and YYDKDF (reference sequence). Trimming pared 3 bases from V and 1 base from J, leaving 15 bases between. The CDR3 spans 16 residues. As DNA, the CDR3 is TGTGCCACCAGCAGGACTTGGGAGACGGATAACTATGGCTACACCTTC. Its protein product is CATSRTWETDNYGYTF.

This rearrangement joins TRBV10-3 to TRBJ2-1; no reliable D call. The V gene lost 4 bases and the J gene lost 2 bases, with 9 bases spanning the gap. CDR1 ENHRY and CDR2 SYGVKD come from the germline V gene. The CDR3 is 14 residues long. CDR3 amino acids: CAISVLETYNEQFF. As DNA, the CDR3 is TGTGCCATCAGTGTTTTAGAGACCTACAATGAGCAGTTCTTC.

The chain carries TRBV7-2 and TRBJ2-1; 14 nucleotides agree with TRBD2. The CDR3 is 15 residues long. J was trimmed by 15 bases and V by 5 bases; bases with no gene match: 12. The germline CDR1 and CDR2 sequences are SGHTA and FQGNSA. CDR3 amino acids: CASSTTGLAGAVSFF. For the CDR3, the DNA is TGTGCCAGCAGCACAACGGGACTAGCGGGAGCGGTTTCGTTCTTC. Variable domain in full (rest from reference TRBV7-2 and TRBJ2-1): GAGVSQSPSNKVTEKGKDVELRCDPISGHTALYWYRQSLGQGLEFLIYFQGNSAPDKSGLPSDRFSAERTGGSVSTLTIQRTQQEDSAVYLCASSTTGLAGAVSFFGPGTRLTVL.

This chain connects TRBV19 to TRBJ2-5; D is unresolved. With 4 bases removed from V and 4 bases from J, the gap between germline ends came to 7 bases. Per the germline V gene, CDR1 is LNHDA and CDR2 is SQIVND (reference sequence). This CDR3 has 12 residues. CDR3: CASSSQVETQYF. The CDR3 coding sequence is TGTGCCAGTAGTAGCCAAGTAGAGACCCAGTACTTC.

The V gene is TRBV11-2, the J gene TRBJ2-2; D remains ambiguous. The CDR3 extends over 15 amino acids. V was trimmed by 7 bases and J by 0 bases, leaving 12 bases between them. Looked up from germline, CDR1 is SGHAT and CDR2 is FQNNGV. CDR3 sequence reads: CASTRQASNTGELFF. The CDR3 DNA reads TGTGCCAGCACCCGTCAGGCCTCGAACACCGGGGAGCTGTTTTTT.

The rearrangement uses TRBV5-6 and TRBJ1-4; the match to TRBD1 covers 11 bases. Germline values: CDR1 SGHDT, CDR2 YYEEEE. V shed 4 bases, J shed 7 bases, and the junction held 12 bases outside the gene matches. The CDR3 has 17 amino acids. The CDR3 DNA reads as TGTGCCAGCAGCGGACAGGGGGCTAGGGGATCGCGTGAAAAACTGTTTTTT. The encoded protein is CASSGQGARGSREKLFF.

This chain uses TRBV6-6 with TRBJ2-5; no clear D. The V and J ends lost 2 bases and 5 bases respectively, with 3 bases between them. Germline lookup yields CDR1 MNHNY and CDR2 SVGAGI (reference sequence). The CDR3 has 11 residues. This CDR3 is CASSYGETQYF. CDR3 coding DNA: TGTGCCAGCAGTTACGGGGAGACCCAGTACTTC.

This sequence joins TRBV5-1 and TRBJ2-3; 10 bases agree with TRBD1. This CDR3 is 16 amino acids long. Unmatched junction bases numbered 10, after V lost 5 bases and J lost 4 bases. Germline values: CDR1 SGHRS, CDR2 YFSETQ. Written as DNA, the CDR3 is TGCGCCAGCAGTCGGGCGGGACAGGGGTCAGCAGATACGCAGTATTTT. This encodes CASSRAGQGSADTQYF.